The 22 T cell receptor beta chains listed next were all sequenced from one sample in a study of T cell responses to AZD1222 COVID-19 vaccine. Here immunoSEQ multiplex PCR was the method, and the copy in TCRdb shows in-frame clones only, minus some. The table has 150,000 to 250,000 clones, approximately 93% seen once. The sample in question was peripheral blood, obtained 28 days after the second AZD1222 dose. These receptor sequences come from an adult who received the AZD1222 COVID-19 vaccine.

This clone was found a few times. The genes are TRBV4-3 and TRBJ2-2; TRBD1 aligns across 9 bases. V dropped 0 bases and J dropped 4; count of bases not matched to a gene: 6. From germline, CDR1 is LGHNA and CDR2 YSLEER. The CDR3 has 17 amino acids. CDR3 DNA sequence: TGCGCCAGCAGCCAAGATCGGACAGGGGCTTTCACCGGGGAGCTGTTTTTT. It codes for CASSQDRTGAFTGELFF.

The rearrangement joins TRBV10-3 to TRBJ1-1; D call uncertain. Trimming removed 2 bases at V and 6 bases at J, with 4 bases between. This CDR3 comprises 11 residues. The V gene's germline CDR1 is ENHRY and CDR2 SYGVKD. CDR3 loop: CAISEAAEAFF. DNA of the CDR3: TGTGCCATCAGTGAGGCCGCTGAAGCTTTCTTT.

The chain joins TRBV4-2 to TRBJ2-1; D not resolved. The length of the CDR3 is 14 residues. From germline, CDR1 is LGHNA and CDR2 YNFKEQ. The ends were cut back, 0 bases at V and 4 bases at J, with 7 bases in the middle. The CDR3 DNA follows: TGTGCCAGCAGCCAAGAGCAGACTTACAATGAGCAGTTCTTC. The encoded protein is CASSQEQTYNEQFF.

The chain joins TRBV2 to TRBJ1-1; D remains unclear. The CDR3 extends over 13 amino acids. CDR1 is SNHLY, CDR2 FYNNEI, per germline. Trimming removed 6 bases from V and 2 bases from J, with 10 bases in between. The CDR3 reads CASRPRVNTEAFF. The CDR3 bases are TGTGCCAGCAGACCGAGGGTTAACACTGAAGCTTTCTTT.

This sequence joins TRBV9 and TRBJ1-6, with 7 bases matching TRBD1. CDR3 size: 15 residues. Looked up from germline, CDR1 is SGDLS and CDR2 is YYNGEE. V shed 0 bases and J 9 bases; nucleotides not matched to a gene: 6. The DNA for the CDR3 is TGTGCCAGCAGCGTAGAGGGGGCTTTAGGTTCACCCCTCCACTTT. Protein sequence: CASSVEGALGSPLHF.

This clone was detected only once. V is TRBV19 and J is TRBJ2-7; either TRBD1 or TRBD2 may fit D (6 bases each). Germline CDR1 is LNHDA and CDR2 is SQIVND (reference sequence). This CDR3 region has 19 residues. V was clipped by 7 bases and J by 0 bases, with 28 bases between them. CDR3 region: CASTPRGGGTSVSSYEQYF. CDR3 sequence (DNA): TGTGCCAGTACCCCCCGAGGAGGGGGAACCTCTGTCTCCTCCTACGAGCAGTACTTC. Variable domain in full (rest from reference TRBV19 and TRBJ2-7): DGGITQSPKYLFRKEGQNVTLSCEQNLNHDAMYWYRQDPGQGLRLIYYSQIVNDFQKGDIAEGYSVSREKKESFPLTVTSAQKNPTAFYLCASTPRGGGTSVSSYEQYFGPGTRLTVT.

The chain couples TRBV29-1 to TRBJ2-3; a possible D gene is TRBD2 (6 bases). Germline CDR1 SQVTM, CDR2 ANQGSEA. The CDR3 contains 13 residues. V was clipped by 4 bases and J by 3 bases, with 11 bases between them. The CDR3 DNA reads TGCAGCGTTGGTGGGAGCGGGACAGATACGCAGTATTTT. It codes for CSVGGSGTDTQYF.

This clone occurred once. The V and J genes are TRBV6-1 and TRBJ2-1; D remains ambiguous. Germline values: CDR1 MNHNS, CDR2 SASEGT. Trimming pared 6 bases from V and 8 bases from J, leaving 8 bases between. This CDR3 comprises 11 residues. CDR3 in DNA: TGTGCCAGCAGGACCGTAGATGAGCAGTTCTTC. Translated: CASRTVDEQFF.

The chain has TRBV27 and TRBJ1-5; D is undetermined. The length of the CDR3 is 13 residues. The V gene's germline CDR1 is MNHEY and CDR2 SMNVEV (reference sequence). Trimming pared 7 bases from V and 3 bases from J, leaving 10 bases between. CDR3 DNA: TGTGCCAGCACCATTGGCATCAATCAGCCCCAGCATTTT. Translating it yields CASTIGINQPQHF.

The chain is built from TRBV28 and TRBJ1-6; no clear D. Germline-derived CDR1 and CDR2 are MDHEN and SYDVKM. The CDR3 loop spans 15 amino acids. V lost 7 bases and J 5 bases, leaving 15 bases between the germline ends. This CDR3 reads CASTIRVFHNSPLHF. Written as DNA, the CDR3 is TGTGCCAGCACGATAAGGGTTTTCCATAATTCACCCCTCCACTTT.

The chain employs TRBV3-1 (or the pseudogene TRBV3-2) and TRBJ1-1, with 10 bases matching TRBD1. Germline V gives CDR1 LGHDT, CDR2 YNNKEL (reference sequence). CDR3 length equals 14 residues. J lost 7 bases, V lost 5 bases, and 7 bases had no gene match. DNA of the CDR3: TGTGCCAGCAGCGCGACAGGGGGCTCTGATGAAGCTTTCTTT. Amino acids: CASSATGGSDEAFF.

The rearrangement links TRBV2 to TRBJ2-1; TRBD2 agrees at 7 bases. This CDR3 spans 15 amino acids. The germline V gene has CDR1 SNHLY and CDR2 FYNNEI. J gave up 4 bases and V 5 bases, and 8 bases lay outside the gene matches. The CDR3 loop reads CASSPGTTGYNEQFF. The CDR3 DNA reads TGTGCCAGCAGTCCCGGGACTACGGGTTACAATGAGCAGTTCTTC.

The gene calls are TRBV2 and TRBJ1-5; D unresolved. The CDR3 extends over 14 amino acids. Between the trimmed V and J ends, which lost 1 base and 9 bases, there was a span of 13 bases. The V gene's germline CDR1 is SNHLY and CDR2 FYNNEI. The CDR3 protein is CASSEGIAPRPQHF. The CDR3, as DNA: TGTGCCAGCAGTGAAGGCATTGCCCCGCGGCCCCAGCATTTT.

The gene calls are TRBV5-1 and TRBJ1-1, with a possible D match to TRBD1 (5 bases). V dropped 0 bases and J dropped 7 bases, with 16 bases sitting between them. Germline values: CDR1 SGHRS, CDR2 YFSETQ. The CDR3 totals 15 residues. The CDR3 loop is CASSLANGQGNEAFF. The CDR3 DNA follows: TGCGCCAGCAGCTTGGCCAACGGGCAGGGTAATGAAGCTTTCTTT.

The rearrangement links TRBV9 to TRBJ1-1, with a weak D call TRBD1 (6 bases). The CDR3 consists of 15 residues. Germline V gene data show CDR1 as SGDLS and CDR2 as YYNGEE. V lost 4 bases and J lost 2, with 15 bases in between. CDR3 nucleotides: TGTGCCAGCAGCAGAAGGCAGGGGAGAAACACTGAAGCTTTCTTT. Translation: CASSRRQGRNTEAFF. Complete variable domain (other parts from reference TRBV9 and TRBJ1-1): DSGVTQTPKHLITATGQRVTLRCSPRSGDLSVYWYQQSLDQGLQFLIQYYNGEERAKGNILERFSAQQFPDLHSELNLSSLELGDSALYFCASSRRQGRNTEAFFGQGTRLTVV.

The chain combines TRBV6-4 with TRBJ2-3; D uncertain. Deletions cut 0 bases from V and 8 bases from J, with 12 bases between. The CDR3 has 14 amino acids. Germline CDR1 and CDR2: MRHNA and SNTAGT. The CDR3 reads CASSDSPDLGTQYF. The CDR3 DNA sequence: TGTGCCAGCAGTGACTCGCCAGACCTTGGTACGCAGTATTTT.

J is TRBJ1-1 and V is TRBV4-2, with 7 bases that match TRBD1. V was clipped by 4 bases and J by 8 bases; unmatched bases: 10. This CDR3 is 14 amino acids long. Germline V gives CDR1 LGHNA, CDR2 YNFKEQ. DNA for the CDR3: TGTGCCAGCAGCCGACAGGGAATTGGAAACGAAGCTTTCTTT. It yields the protein CASSRQGIGNEAFF.

The V call is TRBV24-1, the J call TRBJ2-3, with 15 bases matching TRBD2. Losses at the gene ends were 1 base for V and 0 bases for J; bases not matched to a gene: 4. The CDR3 runs 19 residues. The V gene's germline CDR1 is KGHDR and CDR2 SFDVKD. The DNA of the CDR3 is TGTGCCACCAGTGATTTCGGGACTAGCGGGGGGACCAGCACAGATACGCAGTATTTT. Translating it yields CATSDFGTSGGTSTDTQYF.

The chain carries TRBV19 and TRBJ1-6; no clear D gene. The CDR3 is made up of 15 amino acids. The ends were cut back, 4 bases at V and 7 bases at J, with 14 bases in the middle. Looked up from germline, CDR1 is LNHDA and CDR2 is SQIVND (reference sequence). This CDR3 is CASSTFLADNSPLHF. The CDR3 DNA sequence: TGTGCCAGTAGTACCTTTTTGGCGGACAATTCACCCCTCCACTTT.

The chain couples TRBV6-2 or TRBV6-3 to TRBJ2-7; 9 bases fit TRBD1. With V trimmed by 4 bases and J by 3 bases, 13 bases remained unmatched. The CDR3 has 17 residues. CDR1 is MNHEY, CDR2 SVGEGT, per germline. The CDR3 DNA is TGTGCCAGCAGTTTCCCGGACAGGGGCGTCACAGACTACGAGCAGTACTTC. This codes for CASSFPDRGVTDYEQYF.

This sequence joins TRBV11-2 and TRBJ1-4, with 7 bases fitting TRBD1. After removal of 4 bases from V and 5 bases from J, the junction contained 7 bases not matched to a gene. Per germline, CDR1 SGHAT and CDR2 FQNNGV. This CDR3 spans 15 amino acids. The CDR3 sequence: CASSSQQGFNEKLFF. In DNA form, the CDR3 reads TGTGCCAGCAGCTCCCAACAGGGGTTCAATGAAAAACTGTTTTTT.

In this sample, this clone turned up once. The chain is built from TRBV6-5 and TRBJ1-1, with a tentative D call TRBD1 (6 bases). V gave up 4 bases and J gave up 0 bases, with 15 bases separating them. The CDR3 covers 16 residues. CDR1 and CDR2 (germline): MNHEY, SVGAGI. The CDR3 nucleotides are TGTGCCAGCAGTTCCTCGGACAGATTGATGAACACTGAAGCTTTCTTT. Amino acid sequence: CASSSSDRLMNTEAFF.